The source of this TCR beta chain is a study of STAT5B mutations in CD4+ large granular lymphocyte leukemia. With respect to this clone: Its antigen remains unidentified.

Trimming took off 0 bases at V and 7 bases at J, with 5 bases between the two ends. The germline V gene has CDR1 SGDLS and CDR2 YYNGEE. CDR3 length: 12 amino acids. General observations from the study: 8/27 top patient clones versus 2/35 control clones were TRBV06-family.

Data came from immunoSEQ multiplex PCR; TCRdb stores just in-frame clones and leaves some out. In the table there are approximately 21,000 clones, 75% to 85% of which are singletons. The V and J genes are TRBV9 and TRBJ2-1; no clear D gene. This receptor was identified in a human donor in good health. Specimen: CD4+ T cells from blood buffy coats. CDR3 sequence: CASSVGVNEQFF. As DNA, the CDR3 is TGTGCCAGCAGCGTAGGCGTGAATGAGCAGTTCTTC.